This TCR beta chain was captured by sequencing in a study of T cells in Graves' hyperthyroidism and ophthalmopathy. The study's findings and limits: Among thyroid clonotypes expanded above 0.001, most also appeared in blood.

Germline CDR1 is KGHDR and CDR2 is SFDVKD. The CDR3 is 16 amino acids. The ends lost 4 bases at V and 0 bases at J; junction bases unmatched: 6. Amplification of TCR beta CDR3 regions was performed using RNA transcripts as template. First-round RT-PCR with HTBI primers amplified the TCR CDR3 region. TCRdb ran MiXCR on the multiplex PCR reads and lists one entry per CDR3 protein. The sample shows fewer than 40,000 distinct CDR3 sequences, around 53% of them seen only once. Uncontrolled infection, other autoimmune disease, pregnancy or lactation excluded patients. Turning to this clonotype: Its antigen is currently unknown.

The gene calls are TRBV24-1 and TRBJ2-7, with 9 positions matching TRBD1. Sequencing used blood. The receptor was isolated from a man aged 40-49 years with Graves' ophthalmopathy. In DNA form, the CDR3 reads TGTGCCACCAGTGACCCCGGGACAGGGAACTCCTACGAGCAGTACTTC. Protein sequence: CATSDPGTGNSYEQYF.